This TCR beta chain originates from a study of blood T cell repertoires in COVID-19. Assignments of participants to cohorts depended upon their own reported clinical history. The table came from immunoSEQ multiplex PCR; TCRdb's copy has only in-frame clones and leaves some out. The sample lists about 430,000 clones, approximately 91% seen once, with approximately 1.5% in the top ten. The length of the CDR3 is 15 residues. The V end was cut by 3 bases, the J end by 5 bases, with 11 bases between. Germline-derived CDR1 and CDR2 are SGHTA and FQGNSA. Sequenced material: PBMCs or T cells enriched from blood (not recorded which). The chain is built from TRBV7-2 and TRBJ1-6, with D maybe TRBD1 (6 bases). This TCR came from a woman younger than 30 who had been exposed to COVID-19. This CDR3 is CASSFDRTDNSPLHF. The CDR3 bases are TGTGCCAGCAGCTTCGACCGGACAGATAATTCACCCCTCCACTTT.